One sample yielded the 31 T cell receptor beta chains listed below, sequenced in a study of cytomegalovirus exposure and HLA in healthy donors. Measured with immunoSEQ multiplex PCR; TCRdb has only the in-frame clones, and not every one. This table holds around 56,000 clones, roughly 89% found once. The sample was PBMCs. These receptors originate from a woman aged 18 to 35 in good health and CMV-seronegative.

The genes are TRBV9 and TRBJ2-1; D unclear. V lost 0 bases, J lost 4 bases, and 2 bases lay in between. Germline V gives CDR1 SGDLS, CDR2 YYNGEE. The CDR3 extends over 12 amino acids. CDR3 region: CASSVAYNEQFF. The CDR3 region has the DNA TGTGCCAGCAGCGTAGCATACAATGAGCAGTTCTTC.

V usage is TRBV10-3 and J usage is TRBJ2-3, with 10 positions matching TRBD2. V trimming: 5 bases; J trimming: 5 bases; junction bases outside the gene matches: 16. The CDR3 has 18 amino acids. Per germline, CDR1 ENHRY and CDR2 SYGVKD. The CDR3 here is CAISKLGEAGGPGDTQYF. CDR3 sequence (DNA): TGTGCCATCAGTAAACTGGGGGAAGCGGGAGGGCCCGGAGATACGCAGTATTTT.

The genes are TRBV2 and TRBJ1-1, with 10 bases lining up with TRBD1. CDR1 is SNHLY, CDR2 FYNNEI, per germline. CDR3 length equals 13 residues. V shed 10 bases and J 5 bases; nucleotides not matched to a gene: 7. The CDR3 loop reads CAIPDRGGTEAFF. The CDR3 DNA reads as TGTGCCATCCCGGACAGGGGGGGGACTGAAGCTTTCTTT. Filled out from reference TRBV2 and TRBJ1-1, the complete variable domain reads EPEVTQTPSHQVTQMGQEVILRCVPISNHLYFYWYRQILGQKVEFLVSFYNNEISEKSEIFDDQFSVERPDGSNFTLKIRSTKLEDSAMYFCAIPDRGGTEAFFGQGTRLTVV.

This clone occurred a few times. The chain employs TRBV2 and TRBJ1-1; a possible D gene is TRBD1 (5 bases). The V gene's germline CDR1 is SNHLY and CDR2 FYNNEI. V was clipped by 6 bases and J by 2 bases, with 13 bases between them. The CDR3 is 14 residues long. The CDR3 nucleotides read TGTGCCAGCAGCGCGCAGGGCTCTAACACTGAAGCTTTCTTT. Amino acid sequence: CASSAQGSNTEAFF.

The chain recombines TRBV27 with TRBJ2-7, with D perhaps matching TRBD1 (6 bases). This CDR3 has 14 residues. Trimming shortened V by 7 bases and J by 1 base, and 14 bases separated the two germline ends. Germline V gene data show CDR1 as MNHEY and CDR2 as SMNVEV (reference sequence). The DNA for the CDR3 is TGTGCCAGCAAGATTTCCACAGGGTCCTACGAGCAGTACTTC. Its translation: CASKISTGSYEQYF.

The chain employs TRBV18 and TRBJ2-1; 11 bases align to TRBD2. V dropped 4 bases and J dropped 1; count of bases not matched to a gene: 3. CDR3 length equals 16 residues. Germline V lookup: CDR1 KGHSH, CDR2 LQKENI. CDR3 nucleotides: TGTGCCAGCTCACTAGCGGGGGGGCGATCCTACAATGAGCAGTTCTTC. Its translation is CASSLAGGRSYNEQFF.

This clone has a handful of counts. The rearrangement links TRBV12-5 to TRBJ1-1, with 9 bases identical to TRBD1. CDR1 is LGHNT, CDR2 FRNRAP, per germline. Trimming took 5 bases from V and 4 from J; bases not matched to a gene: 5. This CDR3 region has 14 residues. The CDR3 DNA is TGTGCTAGTGGTACCGGGACAGGGATCACTGAAGCTTTCTTT. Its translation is CASGTGTGITEAFF.

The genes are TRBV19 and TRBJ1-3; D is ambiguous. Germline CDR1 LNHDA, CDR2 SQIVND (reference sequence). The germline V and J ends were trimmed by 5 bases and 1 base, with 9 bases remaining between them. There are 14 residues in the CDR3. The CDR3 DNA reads TGTGCCAGTAGTGGTTCAGGTTCTGGAAACACCATATATTTT. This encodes CASSGSGSGNTIYF.

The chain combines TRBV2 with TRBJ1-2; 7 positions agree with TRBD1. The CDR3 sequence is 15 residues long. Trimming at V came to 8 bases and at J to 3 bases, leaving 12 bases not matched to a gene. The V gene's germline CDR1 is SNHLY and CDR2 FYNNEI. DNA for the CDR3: TGTGCCAGCGGGGGATGGGGCAGGGGGGACTATGGCTACACCTTC. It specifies CASGGWGRGDYGYTF. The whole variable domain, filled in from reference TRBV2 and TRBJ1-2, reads EPEVTQTPSHQVTQMGQEVILRCVPISNHLYFYWYRQILGQKVEFLVSFYNNEISEKSEIFDDQFSVERPDGSNFTLKIRSTKLEDSAMYFCASGGWGRGDYGYTFGSGTRLTVV.

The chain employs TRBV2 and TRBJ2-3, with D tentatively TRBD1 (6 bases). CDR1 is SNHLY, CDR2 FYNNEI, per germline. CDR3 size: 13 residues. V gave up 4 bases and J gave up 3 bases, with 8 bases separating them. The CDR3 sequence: CASSVRGTDTQYF. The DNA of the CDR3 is TGTGCCAGCAGTGTAAGGGGGACAGATACGCAGTATTTT.

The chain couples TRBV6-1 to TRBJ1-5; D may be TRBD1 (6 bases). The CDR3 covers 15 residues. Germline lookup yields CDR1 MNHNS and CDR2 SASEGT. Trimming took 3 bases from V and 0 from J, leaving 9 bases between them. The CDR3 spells CASSEGHSSNQPQHF. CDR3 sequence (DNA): TGTGCCAGCAGTGAGGGACACTCTAGCAATCAGCCCCAGCATTTT.

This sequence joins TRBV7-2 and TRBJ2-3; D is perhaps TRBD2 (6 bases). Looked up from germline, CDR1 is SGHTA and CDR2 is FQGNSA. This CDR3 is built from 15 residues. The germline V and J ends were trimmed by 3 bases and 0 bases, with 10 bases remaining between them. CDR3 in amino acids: CASSFRAGSTDTQYF. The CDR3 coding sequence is TGTGCCAGCAGCTTCAGGGCGGGGAGCACAGATACGCAGTATTTT.

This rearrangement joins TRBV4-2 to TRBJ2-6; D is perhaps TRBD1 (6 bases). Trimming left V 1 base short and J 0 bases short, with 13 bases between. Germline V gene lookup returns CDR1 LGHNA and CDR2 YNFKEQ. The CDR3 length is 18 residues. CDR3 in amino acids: CASSQGTEINSGANVLTF. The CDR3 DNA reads TGTGCCAGCAGCCAAGGGACAGAGATAAACTCTGGGGCCAACGTCCTGACTTTC.

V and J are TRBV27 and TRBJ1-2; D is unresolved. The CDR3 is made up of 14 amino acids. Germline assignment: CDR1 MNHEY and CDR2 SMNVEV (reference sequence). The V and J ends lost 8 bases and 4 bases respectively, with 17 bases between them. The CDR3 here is CASAQRALGYGYTF. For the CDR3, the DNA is TGTGCCAGCGCACAGCGGGCCTTGGGCTATGGCTACACCTTC.

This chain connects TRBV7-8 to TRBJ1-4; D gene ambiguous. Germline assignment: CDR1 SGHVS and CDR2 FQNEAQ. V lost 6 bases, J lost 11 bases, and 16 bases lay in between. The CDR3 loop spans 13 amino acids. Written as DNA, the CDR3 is TGTGCCAGCAGTCTTATCACCGGCGGGAAACTGTTTTTT. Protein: CASSLITGGKLFF.

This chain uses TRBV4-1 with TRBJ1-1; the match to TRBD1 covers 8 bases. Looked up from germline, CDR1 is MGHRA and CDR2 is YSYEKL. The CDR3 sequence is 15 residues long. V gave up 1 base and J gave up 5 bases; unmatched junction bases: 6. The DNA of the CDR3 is TGCGCCAGCAGCCAAGGCGGACAGGGTAGGACTGAAGCTTTCTTT. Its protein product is CASSQGGQGRTEAFF.

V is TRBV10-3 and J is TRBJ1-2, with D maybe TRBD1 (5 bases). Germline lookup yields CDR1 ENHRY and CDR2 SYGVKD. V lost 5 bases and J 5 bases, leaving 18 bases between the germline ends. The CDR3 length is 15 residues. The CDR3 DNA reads TGTGCCATCAGTCTCAACACAGGCTCTTGGTATGGCTACACCTTC. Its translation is CAISLNTGSWYGYTF.

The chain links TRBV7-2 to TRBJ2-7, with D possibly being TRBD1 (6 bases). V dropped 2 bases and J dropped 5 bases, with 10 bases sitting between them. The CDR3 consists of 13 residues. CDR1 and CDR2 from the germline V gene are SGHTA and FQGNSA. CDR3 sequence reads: CASSLSGAHEQYF. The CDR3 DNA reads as TGTGCCAGCAGCTTATCAGGGGCCCACGAGCAGTACTTC.

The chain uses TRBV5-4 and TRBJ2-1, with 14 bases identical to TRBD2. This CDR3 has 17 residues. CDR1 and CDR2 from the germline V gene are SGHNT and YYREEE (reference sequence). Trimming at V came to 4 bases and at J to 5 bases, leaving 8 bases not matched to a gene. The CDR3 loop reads CASSPPTSGRADNEQFF. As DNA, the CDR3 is TGTGCCAGCAGCCCACCGACTAGCGGGAGGGCTGACAATGAGCAGTTCTTC.

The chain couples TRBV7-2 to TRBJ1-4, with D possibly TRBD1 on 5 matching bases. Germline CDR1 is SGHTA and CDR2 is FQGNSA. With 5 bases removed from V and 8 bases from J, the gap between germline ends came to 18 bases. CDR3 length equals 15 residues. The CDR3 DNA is TGTGCCAGCAGCACTACTCGGGGGTTCAGCGAAAAACTGTTTTTT. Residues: CASSTTRGFSEKLFF.

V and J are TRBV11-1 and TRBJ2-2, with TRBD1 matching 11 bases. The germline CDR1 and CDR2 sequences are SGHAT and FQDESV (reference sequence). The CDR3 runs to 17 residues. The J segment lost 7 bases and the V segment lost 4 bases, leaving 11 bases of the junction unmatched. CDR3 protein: CASSSSLPGQGVGELFF. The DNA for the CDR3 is TGTGCCAGCAGCTCATCCCTCCCGGGACAGGGGGTCGGGGAGCTGTTTTTT.

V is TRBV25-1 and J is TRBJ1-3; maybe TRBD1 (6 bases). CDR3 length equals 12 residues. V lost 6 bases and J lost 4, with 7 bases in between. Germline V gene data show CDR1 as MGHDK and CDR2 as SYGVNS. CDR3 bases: TGTGCCAGCAGCGGGACAGGAAACACCATATATTTT. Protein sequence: CASSGTGNTIYF.

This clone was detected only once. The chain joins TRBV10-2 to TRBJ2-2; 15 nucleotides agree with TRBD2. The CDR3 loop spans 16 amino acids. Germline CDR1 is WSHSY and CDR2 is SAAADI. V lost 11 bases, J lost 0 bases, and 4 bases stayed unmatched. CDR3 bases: TGCGCCGGGACTAGCGGGGGGTTCGCGAACACCGGGGAGCTGTTTTTT. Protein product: CAGTSGGFANTGELFF.

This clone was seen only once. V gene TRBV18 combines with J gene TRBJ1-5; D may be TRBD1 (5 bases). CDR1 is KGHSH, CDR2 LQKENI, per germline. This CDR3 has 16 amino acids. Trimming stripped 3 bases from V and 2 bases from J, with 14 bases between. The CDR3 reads CASSPGGGFGNQPQHF. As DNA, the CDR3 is TGTGCCAGCTCACCGGGCGGGGGTTTCGGCAATCAGCCCCAGCATTTT.

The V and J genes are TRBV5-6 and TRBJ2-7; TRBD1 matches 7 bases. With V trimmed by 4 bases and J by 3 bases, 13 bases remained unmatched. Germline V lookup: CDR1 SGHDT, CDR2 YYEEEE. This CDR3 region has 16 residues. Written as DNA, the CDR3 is TGTGCCAGCAGCCCAAACTACGGGACAGCTAACTACGAGCAGTACTTC. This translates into CASSPNYGTANYEQYF.

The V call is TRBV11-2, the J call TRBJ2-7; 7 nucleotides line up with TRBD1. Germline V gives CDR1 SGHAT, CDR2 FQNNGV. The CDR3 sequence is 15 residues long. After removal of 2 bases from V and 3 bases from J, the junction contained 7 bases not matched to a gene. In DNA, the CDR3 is TGTGCCAGCAGCTTACCAGCAAGGACAGGCTACGAGCAGTACTTC. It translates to CASSLPARTGYEQYF.

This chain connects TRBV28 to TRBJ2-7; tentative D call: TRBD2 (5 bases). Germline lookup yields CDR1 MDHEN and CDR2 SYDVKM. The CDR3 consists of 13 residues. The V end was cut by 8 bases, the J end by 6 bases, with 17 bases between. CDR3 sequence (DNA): TGTGCCAGCTCCGGACCGGGGTCTGGCGAGCAGTACTTC. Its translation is CASSGPGSGEQYF.

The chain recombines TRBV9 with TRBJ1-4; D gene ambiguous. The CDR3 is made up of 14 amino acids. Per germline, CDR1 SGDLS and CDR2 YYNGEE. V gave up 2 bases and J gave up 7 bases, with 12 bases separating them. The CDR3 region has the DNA TGTGCCAGCAGCGTTGGAGGGTATGGTGAAAAACTGTTTTTT. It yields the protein CASSVGGYGEKLFF. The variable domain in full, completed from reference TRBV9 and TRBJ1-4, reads DSGVTQTPKHLITATGQRVTLRCSPRSGDLSVYWYQQSLDQGLQFLIQYYNGEERAKGNILERFSAQQFPDLHSELNLSSLELGDSALYFCASSVGGYGEKLFFGSGTQLSVL.

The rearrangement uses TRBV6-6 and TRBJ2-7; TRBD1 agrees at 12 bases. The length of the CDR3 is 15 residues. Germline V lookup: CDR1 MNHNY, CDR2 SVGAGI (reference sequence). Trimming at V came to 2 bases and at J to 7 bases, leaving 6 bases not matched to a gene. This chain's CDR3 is CASSYRGTGGHEQYF. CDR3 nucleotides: TGTGCCAGCAGTTACAGGGGGACAGGGGGCCATGAGCAGTACTTC.

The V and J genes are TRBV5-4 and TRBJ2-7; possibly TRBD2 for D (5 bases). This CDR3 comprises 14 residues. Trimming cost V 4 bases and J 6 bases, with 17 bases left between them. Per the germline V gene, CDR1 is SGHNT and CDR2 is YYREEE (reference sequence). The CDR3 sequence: CASSPDSGGLEQYF. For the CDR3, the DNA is TGTGCCAGCAGCCCGGACTCCGGAGGTCTCGAGCAGTACTTC.

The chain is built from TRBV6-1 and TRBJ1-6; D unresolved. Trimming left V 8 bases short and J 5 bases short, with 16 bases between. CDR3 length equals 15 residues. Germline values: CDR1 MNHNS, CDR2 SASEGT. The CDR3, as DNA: TGTGCCAGCCTGCCCCCCGGAGAGAATAATTCACCCCTCCACTTT. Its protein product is CASLPPGENNSPLHF.